Listed below are T cell receptor beta chains from one sample, sequenced in a study of T cells expressing NK-cell markers. Reprocessing the 5' RACE reads, TCRdb reports a single entry for every CDR3 protein and omits DNA. Its clone listing holds about 460,000 distinct CDR3 sequences. Sequencing was performed on blood T cells: a sorted CD56 or NKG2C T cell subset, CD4+ or CD8+ T cells, or bulk PBMC T cells (not recorded which). The receptors come from a woman in her forties or fifties in good health. The CDR3 runs from the conserved cysteine through the conserved F or W.

cdr3_aa	v_call	j_call
CSARGVSLNPQETQYF	TRBV20-1	TRBJ2-5
CAWSVGPGKETQYF	TRBV30	TRBJ2-5
CATSDPSLAGVSNEQFF	TRBV24-1	TRBJ2-1
CASSPGLAASSYNEQFF	TRBV4-1	TRBJ2-1
CSARDYPSGGVYQETQYF	TRBV20-1	TRBJ2-5
CASKNGLAVWEQYF	TRBV6-5	TRBJ2-7
CAWSFPRSTAYNQPQHF	TRBV30	TRBJ1-5
CASSFNVRGSGANVLTF	TRBV11-2	TRBJ2-6
CASSSGQGVIYEQFF	TRBV5-4	TRBJ2-1
CAIKGVGANVLTF	TRBV6-6	TRBJ2-6
CASSVGGREQYF	TRBV7-9	TRBJ2-7
CASGASGSDTQYF	TRBV9	TRBJ2-3
CASSSSGTGTYEQYF	TRBV5-5	TRBJ2-7
CSATTAASSYEQYF	TRBV20-1	TRBJ2-7
CASSQDGAGGLETQYF	TRBV4-2	TRBJ2-5
CASSTHRGRDEKLFF	TRBV5-6	TRBJ1-4
CASSLARAGVGRYGYTF	TRBV12-3/TRBV12-4	TRBJ1-2
CASSSTLGQGTEAFF	TRBV5-1	TRBJ1-1
CASSEIIGTGRETQYF	TRBV6-1	TRBJ2-5
CASSKATGDNTDTQYF	TRBV21-1	TRBJ2-3
CSARAPGARVAFF	TRBV20-1	TRBJ1-1
CASSQDPGQSSGNTIYF	TRBV4-2	TRBJ1-3
CASSTARQTVNTEAFF	TRBV19	TRBJ1-1
CASSLPDSPLVETQYF	TRBV7-9	TRBJ2-5
CASSLRQGGEQETQYF	TRBV5-1	TRBJ2-5
CASSLLAGSYNEQFF	TRBV7-2	TRBJ2-1
CASSYGPLGASNQPQHF	TRBV5-1	TRBJ1-5